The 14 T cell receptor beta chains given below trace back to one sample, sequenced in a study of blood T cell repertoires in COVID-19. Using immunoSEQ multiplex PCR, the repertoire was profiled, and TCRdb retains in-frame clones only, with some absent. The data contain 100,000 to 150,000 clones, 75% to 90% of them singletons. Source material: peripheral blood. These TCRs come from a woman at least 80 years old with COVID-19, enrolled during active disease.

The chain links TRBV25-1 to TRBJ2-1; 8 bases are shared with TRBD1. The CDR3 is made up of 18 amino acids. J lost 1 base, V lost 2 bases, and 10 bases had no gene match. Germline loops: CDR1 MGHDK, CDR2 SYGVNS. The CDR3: CASSEVPGTGRSYNEQFF. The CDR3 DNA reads TGTGCCAGCAGTGAAGTCCCCGGGACAGGTCGATCCTACAATGAGCAGTTCTTC.

CDR3 sequence reads: CASSVSGVYEQYF. The CDR3 nucleotides are TGTGCCAGTAGTGTATCAGGGGTCTACGAGCAGTACTTC. The rearrangement joins TRBV19 to TRBJ2-7; TRBD1 might be the D (6 bases). The ends were cut back, 5 bases at V and 3 bases at J, with 11 bases in the middle. CDR1 and CDR2 from the germline V gene are LNHDA and SQIVND (reference sequence). The CDR3 has 13 residues.

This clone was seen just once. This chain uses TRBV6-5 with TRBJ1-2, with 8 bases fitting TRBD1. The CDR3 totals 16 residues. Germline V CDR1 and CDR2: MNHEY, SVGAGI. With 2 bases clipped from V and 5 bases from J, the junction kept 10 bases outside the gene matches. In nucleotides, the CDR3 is TGTGCCAGCAGTTACGGAGGCGGGACAGGCGCGTATGGCTACACCTTC. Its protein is CASSYGGGTGAYGYTF.

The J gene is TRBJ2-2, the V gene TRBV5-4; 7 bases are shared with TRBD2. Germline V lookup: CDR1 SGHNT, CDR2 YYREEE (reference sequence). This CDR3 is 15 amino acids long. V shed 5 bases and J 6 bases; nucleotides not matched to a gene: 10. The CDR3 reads CASSLPSGASGELFF. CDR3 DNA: TGTGCCAGCAGTTTACCAAGCGGGGCTTCCGGGGAGCTGTTTTTT.

The CDR3: CASSGKRTGLLYEQYF. The CDR3 DNA is TGTGCCAGCAGCGGGAAAAGGACGGGACTTCTATACGAGCAGTACTTC. The chain employs TRBV9 and TRBJ2-7, with a weak D call TRBD2 (6 bases). Per the germline V gene, CDR1 is SGDLS and CDR2 is YYNGEE. Between the trimmed V and J ends, which lost 3 bases and 4 bases, there was a span of 20 bases. CDR3 size: 16 residues.

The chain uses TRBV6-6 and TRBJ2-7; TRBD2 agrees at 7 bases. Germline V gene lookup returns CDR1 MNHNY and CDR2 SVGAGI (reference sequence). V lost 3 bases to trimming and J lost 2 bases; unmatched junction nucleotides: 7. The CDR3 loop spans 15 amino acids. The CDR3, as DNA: TGTGCCAGCAGTTATGGGGGGGGGAGGACCTACGAGCAGTACTTC. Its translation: CASSYGGGRTYEQYF.

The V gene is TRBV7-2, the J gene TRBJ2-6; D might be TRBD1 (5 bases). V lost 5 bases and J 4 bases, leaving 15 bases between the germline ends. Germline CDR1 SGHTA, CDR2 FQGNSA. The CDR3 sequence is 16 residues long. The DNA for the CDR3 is TGTGCCAGCAGCCCCCATGGGGCATCAGGGGCCAACGTCCTGACTTTC. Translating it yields CASSPHGASGANVLTF.

In nucleotides, the CDR3 is TGTGCCAGTAGTGACCGGGACAGGGAAAGCTACACCTTC. This translates into CASSDRDRESYTF. V and J are TRBV19 and TRBJ1-2; TRBD1 aligns across 9 bases. Germline V lookup: CDR1 LNHDA, CDR2 SQIVND (reference sequence). This CDR3 has 13 amino acids. V shed 5 bases, J shed 9 bases, and the junction held 7 bases outside the gene matches.

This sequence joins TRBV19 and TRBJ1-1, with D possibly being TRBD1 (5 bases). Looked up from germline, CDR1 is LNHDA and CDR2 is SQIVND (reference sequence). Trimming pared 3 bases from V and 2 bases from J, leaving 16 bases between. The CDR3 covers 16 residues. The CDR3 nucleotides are TGTGCCAGTAGTATCGGAGCGGGGCGCCTAAACACTGAAGCTTTCTTT. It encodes CASSIGAGRLNTEAFF. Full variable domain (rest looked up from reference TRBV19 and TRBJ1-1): DGGITQSPKYLFRKEGQNVTLSCEQNLNHDAMYWYRQDPGQGLRLIYYSQIVNDFQKGDIAEGYSVSREKKESFPLTVTSAQKNPTAFYLCASSIGAGRLNTEAFFGQGTRLTVV.

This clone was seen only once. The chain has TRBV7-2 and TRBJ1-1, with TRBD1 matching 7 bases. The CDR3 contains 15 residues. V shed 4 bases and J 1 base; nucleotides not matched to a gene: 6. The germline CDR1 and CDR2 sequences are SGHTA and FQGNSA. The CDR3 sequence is CASSSPGTANTEAFF. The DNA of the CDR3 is TGTGCCAGCAGCTCCCCCGGGACAGCGAACACTGAAGCTTTCTTT.

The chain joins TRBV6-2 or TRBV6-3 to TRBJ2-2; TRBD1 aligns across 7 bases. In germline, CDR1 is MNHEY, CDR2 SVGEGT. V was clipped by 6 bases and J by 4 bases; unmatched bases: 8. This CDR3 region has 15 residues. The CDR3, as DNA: TGTGCCAGCAGCCGGAGACAGGGTACCACCGGGGAGCTGTTTTTT. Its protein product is CASSRRQGTTGELFF.

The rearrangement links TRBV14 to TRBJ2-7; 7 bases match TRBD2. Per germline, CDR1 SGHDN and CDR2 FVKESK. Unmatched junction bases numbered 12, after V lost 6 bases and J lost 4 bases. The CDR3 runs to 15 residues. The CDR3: CASSPLGGSYYEQYF. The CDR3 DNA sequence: TGTGCCAGCAGTCCTCTTGGCGGGAGTTATTACGAGCAGTACTTC.

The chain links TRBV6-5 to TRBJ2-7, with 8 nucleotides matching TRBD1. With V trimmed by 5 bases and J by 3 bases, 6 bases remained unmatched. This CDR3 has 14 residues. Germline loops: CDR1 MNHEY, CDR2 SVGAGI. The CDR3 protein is CASSRGQGSYEQYF. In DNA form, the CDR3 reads TGTGCCAGCAGTCGCGGACAGGGTAGCTACGAGCAGTACTTC.

CDR3 sequence reads: CASSPPGALNTEAFF. The CDR3 DNA reads TGTGCCAGCAGCCCCCCTGGGGCACTGAACACTGAAGCTTTCTTT. This rearrangement joins TRBV5-6 to TRBJ1-1, with a tentative D call TRBD1 (5 bases). The CDR3 loop spans 15 amino acids. Germline V gene sequence: CDR1 SGHDT, CDR2 YYEEEE. Trimming stripped 4 bases from V and 0 bases from J, with 13 bases between.